The 14 T cell receptor beta chains in this list originate from one sample, sequenced in a study of radiation and T cells in renal cell carcinoma. Clones were sequenced by immunoSEQ multiplex PCR, and TCRdb holds only the in-frame ones, with some missing. Of around 140,000 clones in the sample, approximately 90% were seen once. The time point here: baseline pretreatment blood. This sample's treatment: 15 Gy SBRT to primary tumor, nephrectomy 4 weeks later. The starting material was blood, obtained from a patient whose treatment included radiotherapy and nephrectomy. These receptors were collected from a woman in her 70s with renal cell carcinoma.

The rearrangement uses TRBV2 and TRBJ1-1, with TRBD1 identical over 7 bases. V dropped 6 bases and J dropped 5; count of bases not matched to a gene: 12. Germline V gene lookup returns CDR1 SNHLY and CDR2 FYNNEI. The CDR3 consists of 15 residues. CDR3 residues: CASSVDRVLGTEAFF. The CDR3 nucleotides read TGTGCCAGCAGCGTTGACAGGGTGTTGGGAACTGAAGCTTTCTTT.

The genes are TRBV6-6 and TRBJ2-5; TRBD1 might be the D (5 bases). V dropped 2 bases and J dropped 2 bases, with 6 bases sitting between them. The length of the CDR3 is 13 residues. From germline, CDR1 is MNHNY and CDR2 SVGAGI (reference sequence). CDR3 nucleotides: TGTGCCAGCAGTTACCACAGGCAAGAGACCCAGTACTTC. It yields the protein CASSYHRQETQYF.

The chain has TRBV5-4 and TRBJ2-1; 9 nucleotides line up with TRBD1. The CDR3 spans 16 residues. Germline CDR1 is SGHNT and CDR2 is YYREEE (reference sequence). After removal of 4 bases from V and 0 bases from J, the junction contained 5 bases not matched to a gene. The chain's CDR3 is CASSVGGQGSYNEQFF. The CDR3 bases are TGTGCCAGCAGCGTTGGGGGACAGGGCTCCTACAATGAGCAGTTCTTC. The entire variable domain, with the rest obtained from reference TRBV5-4 and TRBJ2-1, is as follows: ETGVTQSPTHLIKTRGQQVTLRCSSQSGHNTVSWYQQALGQGPQFIFQYYREEENGRGNFPPRFSGLQFPNYSSELNVNALELDDSALYLCASSVGGQGSYNEQFFGPGTRLTVL.

The rearrangement joins TRBV7-9 to TRBJ1-2; TRBD1 agrees at 12 bases. The CDR3 spans 15 residues. V dropped 4 bases and J dropped 8; count of bases not matched to a gene: 8. CDR1 is SEHNR and CDR2 is FQNEAQ in the germline V gene (reference sequence). CDR3 protein: CASSSWAGTGGGYTF. In nucleotides, the CDR3 is TGTGCCAGCAGCTCTTGGGCCGGGACAGGGGGCGGCTACACCTTC.

This chain connects TRBV5-8 to TRBJ1-1; D remains ambiguous. CDR3 size: 12 residues. CDR1 is SGHTS and CDR2 is YDEGEE in the germline V gene. The germline V and J ends were trimmed by 5 bases and 11 bases, with 16 bases remaining between them. CDR3 loop: CASSYGIGVAFF. The CDR3, as DNA: TGTGCCAGCAGTTACGGGATCGGGGTCGCTTTCTTT.

J is TRBJ1-5 and V is TRBV28; 9 positions match TRBD1. The germline V gene encodes CDR1 MDHEN and CDR2 SYDVKM. This CDR3 comprises 16 residues. After removal of 6 bases from V and 2 bases from J, the junction contained 8 bases not matched to a gene. CDR3 protein: CASSTGGARRNQPQHF. In DNA, the CDR3 is TGTGCCAGCAGCACAGGGGGCGCCCGGCGCAATCAGCCCCAGCATTTT.

This sequence joins TRBV4-2 and TRBJ1-3; D might be TRBD1 (5 bases). Deletions cut 0 bases from V and 2 bases from J, with 5 bases between. The germline V gene encodes CDR1 LGHNA and CDR2 YNFKEQ. The CDR3 runs 14 residues. CDR3 residues: CASSQEGAGNTIYF. The DNA of the CDR3 is TGTGCCAGCAGCCAAGAAGGGGCTGGAAACACCATATATTTT.

The rearrangement uses TRBV27 and TRBJ2-7; 14 positions agree with TRBD2. This CDR3 is 15 amino acids long. CDR1 is MNHEY, CDR2 SMNVEV, per germline (reference sequence). Trimming cost V 6 bases and J 4 bases; bases outside gene matches: 5. The CDR3 loop reads CASRKGTSGGYEQYF. CDR3 bases: TGTGCCAGCAGAAAGGGGACTAGCGGGGGATACGAGCAGTACTTC.

The chain is built from TRBV5-1 and TRBJ2-1; TRBD2 aligns across 14 bases. The germline gives CDR1 SGHRS, CDR2 YFSETQ. CDR3 length: 16 amino acids. Unmatched junction bases numbered 8, after V lost 4 bases and J lost 8 bases. CDR3 DNA: TGCGCCAGCAGCCGGGGACTAGCGGGGGCGGGCGATGAGCAGTTCTTC. This sequence encodes CASSRGLAGAGDEQFF. Together with reference TRBV5-1 and TRBJ2-1, the CDR3 gives the full variable domain: KAGVTQTPRYLIKTRGQQVTLSCSPISGHRSVSWYQQTPGQGLQFLFEYFSETQRNKGNFPGRFSGRQFSNSRSEMNVSTLELGDSALYLCASSRGLAGAGDEQFFGPGTRLTVL.

The chain links TRBV25-1 to TRBJ1-2; D uncertain. Germline V gene lookup returns CDR1 MGHDK and CDR2 SYGVNS. CDR3 length: 13 amino acids. The ends were cut back, 1 base at V and 8 bases at J, with 11 bases in the middle. CDR3 sequence reads: CASSESGLRGYTF. CDR3 in DNA: TGTGCCAGCAGTGAATCGGGTTTAAGAGGCTACACCTTC.

The rearrangement links TRBV29-1 to TRBJ1-2; D possibly corresponds to TRBD1 (5 bases). Trimming stripped 7 bases from V and 4 bases from J, with 22 bases between. Germline-derived CDR1 and CDR2 are SQVTM and ANQGSEA. This CDR3 has 15 amino acids. Here the CDR3 reads CSAEVIGVWGYGYTF. In DNA form, the CDR3 reads TGCAGCGCCGAAGTTATAGGGGTGTGGGGCTATGGCTACACCTTC.

This clone was counted between two and nine times. The CDR3 nucleotides read TGCGCCAGCAGCTTGGAGCCGAAAGCTAACTATGGCTACACCTTC. Its translation is CASSLEPKANYGYTF. The V call is TRBV5-1, the J call TRBJ1-2; D unclear. CDR3 length: 15 residues. Per germline, CDR1 SGHRS and CDR2 YFSETQ. The V gene lost 0 bases and the J gene lost 0 bases, with 9 bases spanning the gap.

This chain connects TRBV5-4 to TRBJ2-2; D possibly matches TRBD1 or TRBD2 (5 bases each). CDR3 length: 16 amino acids. Germline lookup yields CDR1 SGHNT and CDR2 YYREEE (reference sequence). Trimming took off 4 bases at V and 4 bases at J, with 17 bases between the two ends. This chain's CDR3 is CASSHPGTRATGELFF. The CDR3 DNA reads as TGTGCCAGCAGCCATCCCGGGACCCGCGCCACCGGGGAGCTGTTTTTT. Drawing the rest from reference TRBV5-4 and TRBJ2-2, the complete variable domain is ETGVTQSPTHLIKTRGQQVTLRCSSQSGHNTVSWYQQALGQGPQFIFQYYREEENGRGNFPPRFSGLQFPNYSSELNVNALELDDSALYLCASSHPGTRATGELFFGEGSRLTVL.

The rearrangement links TRBV6-5 to TRBJ2-3; 7 positions match TRBD1. The CDR3 is made up of 15 amino acids. The junction had 2 bases not matched to a gene; V was cut back by 2 bases and J by 0 bases. CDR1 and CDR2 from the germline V gene are MNHEY and SVGAGI. CDR3 sequence reads: CASSYEGASTDTQYF. DNA of the CDR3: TGTGCCAGCAGTTACGAGGGGGCGAGCACAGATACGCAGTATTTT.